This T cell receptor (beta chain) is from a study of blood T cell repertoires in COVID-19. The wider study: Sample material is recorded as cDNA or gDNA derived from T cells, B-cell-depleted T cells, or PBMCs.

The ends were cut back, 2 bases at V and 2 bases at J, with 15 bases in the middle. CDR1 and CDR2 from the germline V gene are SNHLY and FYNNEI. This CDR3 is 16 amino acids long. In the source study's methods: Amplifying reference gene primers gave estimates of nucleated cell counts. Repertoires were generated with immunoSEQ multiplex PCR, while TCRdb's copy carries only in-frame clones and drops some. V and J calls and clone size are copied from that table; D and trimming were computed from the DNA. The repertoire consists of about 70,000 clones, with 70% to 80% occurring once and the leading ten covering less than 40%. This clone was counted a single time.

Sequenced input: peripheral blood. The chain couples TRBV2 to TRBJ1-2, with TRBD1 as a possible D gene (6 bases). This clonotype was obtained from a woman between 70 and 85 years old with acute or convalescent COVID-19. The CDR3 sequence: CASSETRQAKNYGYTF. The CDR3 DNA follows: TGTGCCAGCAGTGAAACACGACAGGCAAAAAACTATGGCTACACCTTC.